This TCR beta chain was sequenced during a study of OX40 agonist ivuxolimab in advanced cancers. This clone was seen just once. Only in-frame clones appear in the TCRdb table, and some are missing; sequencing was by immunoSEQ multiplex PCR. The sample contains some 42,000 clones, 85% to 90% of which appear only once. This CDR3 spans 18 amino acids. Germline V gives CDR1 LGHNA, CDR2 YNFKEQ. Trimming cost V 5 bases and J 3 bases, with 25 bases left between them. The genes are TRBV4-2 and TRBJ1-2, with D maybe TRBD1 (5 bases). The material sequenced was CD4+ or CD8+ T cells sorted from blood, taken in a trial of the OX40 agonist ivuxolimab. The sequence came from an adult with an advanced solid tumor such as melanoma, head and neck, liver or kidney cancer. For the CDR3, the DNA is TGTGCCAGCAGCTCGTCGACAAAGATAAATGGGGGATACTATGGCTACACCTTC. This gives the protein CASSSSTKINGGYYGYTF.